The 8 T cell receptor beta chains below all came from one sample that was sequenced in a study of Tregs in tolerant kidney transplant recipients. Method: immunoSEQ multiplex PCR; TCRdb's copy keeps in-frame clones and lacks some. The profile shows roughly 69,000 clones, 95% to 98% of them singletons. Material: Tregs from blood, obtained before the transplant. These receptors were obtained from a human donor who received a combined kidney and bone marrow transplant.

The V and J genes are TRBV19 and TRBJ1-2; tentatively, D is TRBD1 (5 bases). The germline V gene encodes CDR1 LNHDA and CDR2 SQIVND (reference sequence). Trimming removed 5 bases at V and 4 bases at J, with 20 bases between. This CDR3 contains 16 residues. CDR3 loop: CASSPRGRSRGYGYTF. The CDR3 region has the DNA TGTGCCAGTAGTCCCCGAGGCAGAAGTAGGGGCTATGGCTACACCTTC.

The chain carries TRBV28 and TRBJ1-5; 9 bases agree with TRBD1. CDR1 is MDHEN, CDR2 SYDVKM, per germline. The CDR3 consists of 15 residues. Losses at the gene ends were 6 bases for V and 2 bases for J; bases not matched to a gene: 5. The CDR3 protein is CASRQGAWGNQPQHF. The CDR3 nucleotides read TGTGCCAGCAGACAGGGGGCCTGGGGCAATCAGCCCCAGCATTTT.

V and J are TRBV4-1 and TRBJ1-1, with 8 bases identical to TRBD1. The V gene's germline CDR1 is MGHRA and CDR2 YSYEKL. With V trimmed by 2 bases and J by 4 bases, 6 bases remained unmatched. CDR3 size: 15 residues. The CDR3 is CASSQQDREGTEAFF. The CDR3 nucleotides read TGCGCCAGCAGCCAACAGGACAGGGAGGGCACTGAAGCTTTCTTT.

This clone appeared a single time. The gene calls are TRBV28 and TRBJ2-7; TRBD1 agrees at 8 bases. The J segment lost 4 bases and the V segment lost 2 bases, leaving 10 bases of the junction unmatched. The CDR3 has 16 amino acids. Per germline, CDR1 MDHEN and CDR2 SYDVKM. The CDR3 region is CASSLGLLQGAYEQYF. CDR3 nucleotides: TGTGCCAGCAGTTTAGGCCTCCTCCAGGGGGCTTACGAGCAGTACTTC.

CDR3 nucleotide sequence: TGTGCCAGCAGCAAAAGGGGCAGGAGCAATCAGCCCCAGCATTTT. It specifies CASSKRGRSNQPQHF. V and J are TRBV5-6 and TRBJ1-5; weak D call: TRBD1 (5 bases). The germline CDR1 and CDR2 sequences are SGHDT and YYEEEE. This CDR3 has 15 amino acids. V lost 4 bases and J lost 1, with 12 bases in between.

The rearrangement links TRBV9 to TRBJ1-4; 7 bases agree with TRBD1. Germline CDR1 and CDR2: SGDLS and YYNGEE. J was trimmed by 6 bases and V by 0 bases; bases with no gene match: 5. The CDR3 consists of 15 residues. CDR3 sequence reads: CASSVGDRVYEKLFF. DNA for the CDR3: TGTGCCAGCAGCGTAGGAGACAGGGTATATGAAAAACTGTTTTTT.

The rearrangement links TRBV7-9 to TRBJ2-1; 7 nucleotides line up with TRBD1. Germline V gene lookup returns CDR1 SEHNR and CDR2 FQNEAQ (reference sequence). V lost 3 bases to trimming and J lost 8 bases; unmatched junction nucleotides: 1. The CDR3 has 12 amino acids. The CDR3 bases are TGTGCCAGCAGCTTGACAGGGTATGAGCAGTTCTTC. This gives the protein CASSLTGYEQFF.

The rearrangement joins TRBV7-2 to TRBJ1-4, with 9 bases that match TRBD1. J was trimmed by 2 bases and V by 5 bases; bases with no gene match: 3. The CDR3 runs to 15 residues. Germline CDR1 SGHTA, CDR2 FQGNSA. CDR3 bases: TGTGCCAGCAGCACCGACAGGGGGACTAATGAAAAACTGTTTTTT. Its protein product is CASSTDRGTNEKLFF.